This T cell receptor (beta chain) was identified in a study of identical twins. The CDR3 covers 15 residues. Trimming removed 3 bases at V and 2 bases at J, with 14 bases between. The V gene's germline CDR1 is SGHRS and CDR2 YFSETQ. TCRdb itself ran the 5' RACE reads through MiXCR, one entry per CDR3 protein. The repertoire holds around 230,000 distinct CDR3 sequences, with around a tenth as singletons. The material sequenced was memory (CD45RO+) T cells sorted from blood. The origin of this receptor is a woman between 18 and 29 years old in good health. The chain is built from TRBV5-1 and TRBJ2-5, with TRBD2 as a possible D gene (6 bases). CDR3: CASSSGTQWQETQYF. CDR3 nucleotides: TGCGCCAGCAGCTCCGGGACTCAGTGGCAAGAGACCCAGTACTTC.